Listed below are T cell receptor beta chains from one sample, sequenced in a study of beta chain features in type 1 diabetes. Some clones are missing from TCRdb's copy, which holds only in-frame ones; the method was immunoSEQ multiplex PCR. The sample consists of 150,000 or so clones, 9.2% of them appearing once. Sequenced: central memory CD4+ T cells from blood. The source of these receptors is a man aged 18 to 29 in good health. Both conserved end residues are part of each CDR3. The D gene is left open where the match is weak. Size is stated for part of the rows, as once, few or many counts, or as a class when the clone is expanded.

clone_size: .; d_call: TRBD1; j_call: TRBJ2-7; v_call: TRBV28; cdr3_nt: TGTGCCAGCAGCAACAGGGGGCCCTACGAGCAGTACTTC; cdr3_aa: CASSNRGPYEQYF
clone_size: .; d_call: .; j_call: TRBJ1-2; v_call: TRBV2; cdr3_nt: TGTGCCAGCAGTGATGGGGGGGTATTAAACTATGGCTACACCTTC; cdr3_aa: CASSDGGVLNYGYTF
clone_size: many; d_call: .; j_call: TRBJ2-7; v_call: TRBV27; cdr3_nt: TGTGCCAGCACGCGGGCAGATCGATACGAGCAGTACTTC; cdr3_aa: CASTRADRYEQYF
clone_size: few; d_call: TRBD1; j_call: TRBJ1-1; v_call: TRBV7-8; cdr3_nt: TGTGCCAGCAGCTTCGACAGGGCCGAGTTGAACACTGAAGCTTTCTTT; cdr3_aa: CASSFDRAELNTEAFF
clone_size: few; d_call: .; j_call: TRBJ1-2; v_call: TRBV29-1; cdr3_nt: TGCAGCGTTGAGACACCGACATATGGCTACACCTTC; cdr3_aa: CSVETPTYGYTF
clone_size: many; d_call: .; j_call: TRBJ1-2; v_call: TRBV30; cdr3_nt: TGTGCCTGGACCCCGGGGGGCGGCTATGGCTACACCTTC; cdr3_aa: CAWTPGGGYGYTF
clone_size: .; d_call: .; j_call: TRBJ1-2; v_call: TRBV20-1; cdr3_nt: TGCAGTGTTCCAGGGTTAGGAGGCTACACCTTC; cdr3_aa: CSVPGLGGYTF
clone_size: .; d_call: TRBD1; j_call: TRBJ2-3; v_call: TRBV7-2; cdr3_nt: TGTGCCAGCAGCCCCCAGGGGGCACTTACAGATACGCAGTATTTT; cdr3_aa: CASSPQGALTDTQYF
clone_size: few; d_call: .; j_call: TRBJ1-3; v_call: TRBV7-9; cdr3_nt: TGTGCCAGCAGCCCTCGACAGCTCTCTGGAAACACCATATATTTT; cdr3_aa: CASSPRQLSGNTIYF
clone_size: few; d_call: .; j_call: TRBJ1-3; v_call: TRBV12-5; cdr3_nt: TGTGCTAGTGGTCCCAACAGAAACACCATATATTTT; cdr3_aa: CASGPNRNTIYF
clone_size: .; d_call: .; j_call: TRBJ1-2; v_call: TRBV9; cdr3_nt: TGTGCCAGCAGCCCTCGAGGTGGTGCCCCTGGCTACACCTTC; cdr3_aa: CASSPRGGAPGYTF
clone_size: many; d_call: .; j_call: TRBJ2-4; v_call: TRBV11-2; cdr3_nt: TGTGCCAGCAGCCCCCGGGTCAAAAACATTCAGTACTTC; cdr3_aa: CASSPRVKNIQYF
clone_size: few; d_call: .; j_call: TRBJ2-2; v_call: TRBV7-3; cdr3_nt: TGTGCCAGCAGGACAGGTCGAACCGGGGAGCTGTTTTTT; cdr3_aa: CASRTGRTGELFF
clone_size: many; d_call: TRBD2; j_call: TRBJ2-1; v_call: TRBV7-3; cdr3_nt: TGTGCCAGCAGCTCCCGCGGGGGGGCCCCCCACAATGAGCAGTTCTTC; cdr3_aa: CASSSRGGAPHNEQFF
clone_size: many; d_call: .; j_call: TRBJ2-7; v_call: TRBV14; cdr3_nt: TGTGCCAGCTCCCGTGAGGGGGCCTACGAGCAGTACTTC; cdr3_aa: CASSREGAYEQYF
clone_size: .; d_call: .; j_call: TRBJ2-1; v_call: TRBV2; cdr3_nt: TGTGCCAGCAGTGAGGGGCAGACCTACAATGAGCAGTTCTTC; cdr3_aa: CASSEGQTYNEQFF
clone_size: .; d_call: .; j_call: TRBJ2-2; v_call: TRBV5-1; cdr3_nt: TGCGCCAGTGTAACGGGACACACGAACACCGGGGAGCTGTTTTTT; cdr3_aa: CASVTGHTNTGELFF
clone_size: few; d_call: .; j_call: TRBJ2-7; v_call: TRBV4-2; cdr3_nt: TGTGCCAGCAGCCGAAGCGCCAGCTCCTACGAGCAGTACTTC; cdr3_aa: CASSRSASSYEQYF
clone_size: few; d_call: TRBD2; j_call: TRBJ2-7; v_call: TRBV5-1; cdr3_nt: TGCGCCAGCAGCTTGGACGGGGGGGCCGCGTCCTACGAGCAGTACTTC; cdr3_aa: CASSLDGGAASYEQYF
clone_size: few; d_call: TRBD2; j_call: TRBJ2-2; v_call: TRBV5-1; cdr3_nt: TGCGCCAGCAGCCCCGGACTAGCGGGTGTTCCTTGGGCTAACACCGGGGAGCTGTTTTTT; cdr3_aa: CASSPGLAGVPWANTGELFF
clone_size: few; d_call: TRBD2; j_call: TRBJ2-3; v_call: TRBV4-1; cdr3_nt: TGCGCCAGCAGCCAATGGCCTAGCGGGGGCCCAGATACGCAGTATTTT; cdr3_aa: CASSQWPSGGPDTQYF
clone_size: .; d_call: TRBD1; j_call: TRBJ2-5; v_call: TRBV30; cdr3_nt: TGTGCCTGTAACCTCCGGGACAGGGACAAGACCCAGTACTTC; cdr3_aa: CACNLRDRDKTQYF
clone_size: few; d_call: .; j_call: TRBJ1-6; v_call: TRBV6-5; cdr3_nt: TGTGCCAGCAGACCGGACACTTATAATTCACCCCTCCACTTT; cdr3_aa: CASRPDTYNSPLHF
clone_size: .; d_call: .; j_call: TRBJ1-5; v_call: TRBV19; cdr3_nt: TGTGCCAGTAGTATAGCCGCAGGGTTCGTACAGCCCCAGCATTTT; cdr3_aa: CASSIAAGFVQPQHF
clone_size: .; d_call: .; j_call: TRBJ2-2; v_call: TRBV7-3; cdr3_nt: TGTGCCAGCAGCTTAGCGCGGCTCGGGGAGCTGTTTTTT; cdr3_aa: CASSLARLGELFF
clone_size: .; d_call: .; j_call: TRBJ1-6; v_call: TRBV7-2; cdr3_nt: TGTGCCAGCAGCTTAGCAGGACAGATTAATTCACCCCTCCACTTT; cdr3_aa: CASSLAGQINSPLHF
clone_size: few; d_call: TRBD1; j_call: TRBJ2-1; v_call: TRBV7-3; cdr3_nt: TGTGCCAGCAGCTTCCAACAGGGGGATAATGAGCAGTTCTTC; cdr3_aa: CASSFQQGDNEQFF
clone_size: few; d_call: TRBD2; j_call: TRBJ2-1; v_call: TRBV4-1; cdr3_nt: TGCGCCAGCAGTCCGGGGCGGGGGAACTACAATGAGCAGTTCTTC; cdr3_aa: CASSPGRGNYNEQFF
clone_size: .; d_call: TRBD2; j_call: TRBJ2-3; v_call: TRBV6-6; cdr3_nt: TGTGCCAGCAGTCTCCCGGGGGGATATACGCAGTATTTT; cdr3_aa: CASSLPGGYTQYF
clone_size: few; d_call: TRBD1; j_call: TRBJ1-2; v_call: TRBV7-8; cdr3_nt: TGTGCCAGCAGCCCAACCGGGACAGGGTATGGCTACACCTTC; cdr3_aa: CASSPTGTGYGYTF
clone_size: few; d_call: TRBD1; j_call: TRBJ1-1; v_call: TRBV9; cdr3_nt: TGTGCCAGCAGCGCACAGGGGGACACTGAAGCTTTCTTT; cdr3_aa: CASSAQGDTEAFF
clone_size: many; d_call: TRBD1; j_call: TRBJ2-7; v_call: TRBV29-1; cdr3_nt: TGCAGCGGAGGAACCGGGACAGGGAACGAGCAGTACTTC; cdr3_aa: CSGGTGTGNEQYF
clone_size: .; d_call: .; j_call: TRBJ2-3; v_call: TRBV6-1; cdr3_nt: TGTGCCAGCAGCTCAGTCTTCACAGATACGCAGTATTTT; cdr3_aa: CASSSVFTDTQYF
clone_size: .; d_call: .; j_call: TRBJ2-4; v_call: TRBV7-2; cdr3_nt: TGTGCCAGCAGCTGGAGGAGTACTGGGAAAAACATTCAGTACTTC; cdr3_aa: CASSWRSTGKNIQYF
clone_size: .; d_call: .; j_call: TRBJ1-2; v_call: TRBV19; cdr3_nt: TGTGCCAGTAACCCGACAGGCCTTACGGGCTACACCTTC; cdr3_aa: CASNPTGLTGYTF
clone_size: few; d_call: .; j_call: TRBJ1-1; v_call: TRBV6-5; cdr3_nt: TGTGCCAGCAGTTCCCAGGTGGGCAGGGGGAACACTGAAGCTTTCTTT; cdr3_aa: CASSSQVGRGNTEAFF
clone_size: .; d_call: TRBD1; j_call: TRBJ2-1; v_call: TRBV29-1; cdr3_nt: TGCAGCGTCCCCCTTATCGGGACAGGCAATGAGCAGTTCTTC; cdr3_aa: CSVPLIGTGNEQFF
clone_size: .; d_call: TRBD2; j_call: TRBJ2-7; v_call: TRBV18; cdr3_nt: TGTGCCAGCTCACCAGACGGGGGGGCCGAGCAGTACTTC; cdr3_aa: CASSPDGGAEQYF
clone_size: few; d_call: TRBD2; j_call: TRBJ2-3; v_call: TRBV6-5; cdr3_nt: TGTGCCAGCAGGAATCGAGCGGGGGGACCAGATACGCAGTATTTT; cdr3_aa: CASRNRAGGPDTQYF
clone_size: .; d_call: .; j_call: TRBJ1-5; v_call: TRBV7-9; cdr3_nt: TGTGCCAGCAGCTTAGACTGGGGGCAGGGATTTTCCCTCAATCAGCCCCAGCATTTT; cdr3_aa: CASSLDWGQGFSLNQPQHF
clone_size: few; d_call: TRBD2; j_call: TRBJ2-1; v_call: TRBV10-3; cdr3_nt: TGTGCCATCAGTGAAACGGGGGGGGTGCACAATGAGCAGTTCTTC; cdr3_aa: CAISETGGVHNEQFF
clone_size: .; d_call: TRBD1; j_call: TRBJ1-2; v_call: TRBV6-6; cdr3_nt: TGTGCCAGCAGGTCCTCCGGGACAGATAACGATGGCTACACCTTC; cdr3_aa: CASRSSGTDNDGYTF
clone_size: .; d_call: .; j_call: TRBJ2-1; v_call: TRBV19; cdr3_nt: TGTGCCAGTAGTATAGGTCAATTCAACTCCTACAATGAGCAGTTCTTC; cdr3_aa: CASSIGQFNSYNEQFF
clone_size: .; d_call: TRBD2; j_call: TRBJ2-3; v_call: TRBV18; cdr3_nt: TGTGCCAGCTCACCACCGACTAGCGGGGCGGGTACGCAGTATTTT; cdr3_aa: CASSPPTSGAGTQYF
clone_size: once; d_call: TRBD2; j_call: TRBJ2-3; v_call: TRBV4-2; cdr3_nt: TGTGCCAGCAGCCAGCCTATGGCCGGGGGGTTCGCAGATACGCAGTATTTT; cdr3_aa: CASSQPMAGGFADTQYF
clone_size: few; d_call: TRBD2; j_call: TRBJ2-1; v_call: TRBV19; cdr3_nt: TGTGCCAGTAGTAAGGCGGGGGGATTAAGGAATGAGCAGTTCTTC; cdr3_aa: CASSKAGGLRNEQFF
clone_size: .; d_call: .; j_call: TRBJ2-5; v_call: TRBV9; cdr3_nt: TGTGCCAGCAGCGCGAGACTTCGGGAGACCCAGTACTTC; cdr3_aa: CASSARLRETQYF
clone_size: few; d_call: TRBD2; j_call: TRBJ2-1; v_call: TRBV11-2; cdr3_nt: TGTGCCAGCAGCTCCGGGGGGGGCTCCTACAATGAGCAGTTCTTC; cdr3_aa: CASSSGGGSYNEQFF
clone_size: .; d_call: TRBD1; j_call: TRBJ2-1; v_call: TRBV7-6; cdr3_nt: TGTGCCAGCAGCTTCGGACAGGGGGACGGGGGCTACAATGAGCAGTTCTTC; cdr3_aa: CASSFGQGDGGYNEQFF
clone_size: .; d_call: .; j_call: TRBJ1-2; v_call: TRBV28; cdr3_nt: TGTGCCAGCAGCCCCCCCGAGAGCTTCTATGGCTACACCTTC; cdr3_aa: CASSPPESFYGYTF
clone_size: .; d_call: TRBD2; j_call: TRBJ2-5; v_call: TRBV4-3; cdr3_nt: TGCGCCAGCAGCCAGGGGACTAGCGGGGGCGGCGGGGTGACCCAGTACTTC; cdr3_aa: CASSQGTSGGGGVTQYF
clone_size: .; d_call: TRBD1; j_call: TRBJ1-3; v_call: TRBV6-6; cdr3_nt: TGTGCCAGCAGTTACACTGGACAGGCCGGCACCATATATTTT; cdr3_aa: CASSYTGQAGTIYF
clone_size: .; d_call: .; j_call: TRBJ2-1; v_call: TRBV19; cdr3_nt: TGTGCCAGTAGTATAACCCCGGACAATGAGCAGTTCTTC; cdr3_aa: CASSITPDNEQFF
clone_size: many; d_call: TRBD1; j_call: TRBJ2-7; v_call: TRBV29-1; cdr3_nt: TGCAGCGTTGAACAGGGGGCAGACGAGCAGTACTTC; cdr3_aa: CSVEQGADEQYF
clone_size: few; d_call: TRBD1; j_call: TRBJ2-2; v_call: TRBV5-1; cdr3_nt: TGCGCCAGCAGCTCGGGGACAGGGGACACCGGGGAGCTGTTTTTT; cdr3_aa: CASSSGTGDTGELFF